This is a list of T cell receptor beta chains from one sample in a study of T cell changes during pregnancy in multiple sclerosis. TCRdb keeps only in-frame clones here, not all; method: immunoSEQ multiplex PCR. The sample holds 35,000 to 55,000 clones, 88% seen once. This sample comprised CD8+ T cells from peripheral blood mononuclear cells, obtained after pregnancy. These receptors were collected from a female donor in good health, enrolled as a control in a pregnancy study. The CDR3 runs from the conserved cysteine through the conserved F or W. D genes are given only for firm matches. The size of a clone is reported for some rows only, either as once, few or many, or as a class for expanded clones.

J: TRBJ2-1; D: TRBD1; V: TRBV4-3; size: NA; CDR3: CASSRRTGAYNEQFF; DNA: TGCGCCAGCAGCCGCAGGACAGGAGCCTACAATGAGCAGTTCTTC
J: TRBJ2-7; D: NA; V: TRBV6-5; size: NA; CDR3: CASSYRYEQYF; DNA: TGTGCCAGCAGTTACCGTTACGAGCAGTACTTC
J: TRBJ2-1; D: NA; V: TRBV7-9; size: NA; CDR3: CASSWRGAEQFF; DNA: TGTGCCAGCAGCTGGCGCGGGGCTGAGCAGTTCTTC
J: TRBJ1-1; D: NA; V: TRBV27; size: NA; CDR3: CASSLLGQTNTEAFF; DNA: TGTGCCAGCAGTTTACTCGGACAGACTAACACTGAAGCTTTCTTT
J: TRBJ2-1; D: TRBD2; V: TRBV5-1; size: NA; CDR3: CASSVSSGGYNEQFF; DNA: TGCGCCAGCAGCGTATCTAGCGGGGGGTACAATGAGCAGTTCTTC
J: TRBJ2-7; D: NA; V: TRBV7-9; size: NA; CDR3: CASSLVGSPYEQYF; DNA: TGTGCCAGCAGCTTAGTGGGCAGCCCCTACGAGCAGTACTTC
J: TRBJ2-7; D: NA; V: TRBV4-1; size: NA; CDR3: CASSPWDTTYEQYF; DNA: TGCGCCAGCAGCCCCTGGGACACCACCTACGAGCAGTACTTC
J: TRBJ2-1; D: TRBD1; V: TRBV7-9; size: NA; CDR3: CASSLVTGGLYNEQFF; DNA: TGTGCCAGCAGCTTAGTCACAGGGGGCCTATACAATGAGCAGTTCTTC
J: TRBJ2-2; D: NA; V: TRBV6-6; size: NA; CDR3: CASITENTGELFF; DNA: TGTGCCAGCATTACAGAAAACACCGGGGAGCTGTTTTTT
J: TRBJ2-5; D: NA; V: TRBV21-1; size: NA; CDR3: CASRRVIYTFSETQYF; DNA: TGTGCCAGCAGGCGGGTAATCTACACTTTCTCTGAGACCCAGTACTTC
J: TRBJ2-5; D: TRBD1; V: TRBV5-1; size: NA; CDR3: CASSLGDRGLETQYF; DNA: TGCGCCAGCAGCTTGGGGGACAGGGGGCTAGAGACCCAGTACTTC
J: TRBJ1-3; D: NA; V: TRBV5-6; size: NA; CDR3: CASSTDIGNTIYF; DNA: TGTGCCAGCAGCACGGACATTGGAAACACCATATATTTT
J: TRBJ1-2; D: TRBD1; V: TRBV19; size: NA; CDR3: CASTTTGAPLFGYTF; DNA: TGTGCCAGTACCACAACAGGGGCACCTCTCTTTGGCTACACCTTC
J: TRBJ2-1; D: NA; V: TRBV11-2; size: NA; CDR3: CASSSRGGEQFF; DNA: TGTGCCAGCAGCTCAAGGGGGGGTGAGCAGTTCTTC
J: TRBJ1-1; D: NA; V: TRBV30; size: NA; CDR3: CAWNMNTEAFF; DNA: TGTGCCTGGAATATGAACACTGAAGCTTTCTTT
J: TRBJ1-6; D: TRBD1; V: TRBV7-9; size: NA; CDR3: CASSFPGQGGASPLHF; DNA: TGTGCCAGCAGCTTTCCGGGACAGGGGGGTGCTTCACCCCTCCACTTT
J: TRBJ2-7; D: TRBD1; V: TRBV7-9; size: medium-sized; CDR3: CASSLPHGTAYEQYF; DNA: TGTGCCAGCAGCTTACCTCACGGGACAGCCTACGAGCAGTACTTC
J: TRBJ2-7; D: NA; V: TRBV5-6; size: NA; CDR3: CASSFRQTPYEQYF; DNA: TGTGCCAGCAGCTTCAGACAGACCCCCTACGAGCAGTACTTC
J: TRBJ1-1; D: TRBD1; V: TRBV4-1; size: medium-sized; CDR3: CASSRGTALTEAFF; DNA: TGCGCCAGCAGTCGAGGGACAGCATTAACTGAAGCTTTCTTT
J: TRBJ2-5; D: NA; V: TRBV28; size: NA; CDR3: CASTPSNGETQYF; DNA: TGTGCCAGCACCCCCAGCAACGGGGAGACCCAGTACTTC
J: TRBJ2-7; D: NA; V: TRBV27; size: NA; CDR3: CASSLTVSYEQYF; DNA: TGTGCCAGCAGTTTAACGGTTTCCTACGAGCAGTACTTC
J: TRBJ1-1; D: TRBD1; V: TRBV7-9; size: NA; CDR3: CASSTRQGNTEAFF; DNA: TGTGCCAGCAGCACTCGACAGGGGAACACTGAAGCTTTCTTT
J: TRBJ2-1; D: NA; V: TRBV27; size: NA; CDR3: CASSPRTTSSYNEQFF; DNA: TGTGCCAGCAGTCCCAGGACTACCAGCTCCTACAATGAGCAGTTCTTC
J: TRBJ2-1; D: TRBD2; V: TRBV7-2; size: NA; CDR3: CASSFRGGLIIHEQFF; DNA: TGTGCCAGCAGCTTTCGCGGGGGACTAATAATCCATGAGCAGTTCTTC
J: TRBJ2-5; D: TRBD1; V: TRBV7-8; size: NA; CDR3: CASSLRDRGRRETQYF; DNA: TGTGCCAGCAGCTTGCGGGACAGGGGTCGGAGGGAGACCCAGTACTTC
J: TRBJ2-6; D: NA; V: TRBV7-9; size: few; CDR3: CASSPTQEVNVLTF; DNA: TGTGCCAGCAGCCCAACACAGGAAGTCAACGTCCTGACTTTC
J: TRBJ1-1; D: NA; V: TRBV28; size: NA; CDR3: CASSLYRDTEAFF; DNA: TGTGCCAGCAGTTTATACAGGGATACTGAAGCTTTCTTT
J: TRBJ1-2; D: NA; V: TRBV30; size: NA; CDR3: CAWSPGTPVYGYTF; DNA: TGTGCCTGGAGTCCCGGGACACCGGTGTATGGCTACACCTTC
J: TRBJ1-6; D: TRBD1; V: TRBV28; size: NA; CDR3: CASRWTGGNSPLHF; DNA: TGTGCCAGCAGGTGGACAGGGGGTAATTCACCCCTCCACTTT
J: TRBJ1-2; D: NA; V: TRBV4-3; size: NA; CDR3: CASSPVTGAGQSGGYTF; DNA: TGCGCCAGCAGCCCGGTCACTGGGGCAGGGCAAAGTGGTGGCTACACCTTC
J: TRBJ1-1; D: NA; V: TRBV5-6; size: NA; CDR3: CASSLPYTEAFF; DNA: TGTGCCAGCAGCTTGCCCTACACTGAAGCTTTCTTT
J: TRBJ1-4; D: NA; V: TRBV11-2; size: NA; CDR3: CASSLGLRGRDEKLFF; DNA: TGTGCCAGCAGCTTAGGCCTCCGGGGTAGGGATGAAAAACTGTTTTTT
J: TRBJ2-1; D: TRBD2; V: TRBV7-9; size: NA; CDR3: CASSPGTSGHSYNEQFF; DNA: TGTGCCAGCAGCCCGGGGACTAGCGGGCACTCCTACAATGAGCAGTTCTTC
J: TRBJ2-7; D: NA; V: TRBV4-2; size: once; CDR3: CASSQVIKRAGSSYEQYF; DNA: TGTGCCAGCAGCCAAGTGATTAAGCGGGCTGGGAGCTCCTACGAGCAGTACTTC
J: TRBJ2-6; D: NA; V: TRBV5-4; size: NA; CDR3: CASSLRSGSSGANVLTF; DNA: TGTGCCAGCAGCTTGAGATCGGGGAGCTCTGGGGCCAACGTCCTGACTTTC
J: TRBJ2-5; D: NA; V: TRBV7-9; size: NA; CDR3: CASSWAETQYF; DNA: TGTGCCAGCAGCTGGGCAGAGACCCAGTACTTC
J: TRBJ2-1; D: TRBD2; V: TRBV27; size: NA; CDR3: CASSLRGGSYNEQFF; DNA: TGTGCCAGCAGTCTTCGGGGGGGCTCCTACAATGAGCAGTTCTTC
J: TRBJ1-2; D: NA; V: TRBV29-1; size: NA; CDR3: CSVEVWAGINYGYTF; DNA: TGCAGCGTTGAGGTTTGGGCAGGGATCAACTATGGCTACACCTTC
J: TRBJ1-2; D: TRBD1; V: TRBV5-1; size: once; CDR3: CASSTEGTALYGYTF; DNA: TGCGCCAGCAGCACAGAAGGGACAGCCCTATATGGCTACACCTTC
J: TRBJ2-3; D: TRBD1; V: TRBV7-6; size: NA; CDR3: CASSLGQGADTQYF; DNA: TGTGCCAGCAGCTTAGGACAGGGGGCAGATACGCAGTATTTT
J: TRBJ2-1; D: TRBD2; V: TRBV5-1; size: NA; CDR3: CASSELAGEGTQFF; DNA: TGCGCCAGCAGTGAACTAGCGGGGGAAGGAACCCAGTTCTTC
J: TRBJ1-2; D: NA; V: TRBV25-1; size: NA; CDR3: CASSEYLGGYTF; DNA: TGTGCCAGCAGTGAATATCTCGGTGGCTACACCTTC
J: TRBJ2-7; D: TRBD1; V: TRBV28; size: NA; CDR3: CASRRQGPYEQYF; DNA: TGTGCCAGCAGACGACAGGGCCCTTACGAGCAGTACTTC
J: TRBJ2-1; D: TRBD2; V: TRBV6-6; size: NA; CDR3: CASGGTSGAWNEQFF; DNA: TGTGCCAGCGGAGGGACTAGCGGGGCATGGAATGAGCAGTTCTTC
J: TRBJ1-1; D: NA; V: TRBV5-5; size: NA; CDR3: CASSLVGTPATEAFF; DNA: TGTGCCAGCAGCTTGGTGGGCACCCCCGCGACTGAAGCTTTCTTT
J: TRBJ2-7; D: NA; V: TRBV28; size: NA; CDR3: CASTGGQGYEQYF; DNA: TGTGCCAGCACGGGTGGGCAGGGTTACGAGCAGTACTTC
J: TRBJ1-2; D: NA; V: TRBV5-1; size: once; CDR3: CASSLEGGFGYTF; DNA: TGCGCCAGCAGCTTGGAGGGGGGGTTTGGCTACACCTTC